The entry below gives a single T cell receptor beta chain sequence along with its context. The CDR3 is 15 amino acids. Germline V lookup: CDR1 MNHEY, CDR2 SVGAGI. V lost 6 bases and J lost 7, with 21 bases in between. This sample is drawn from a study of shared clonotypes between healthy human individuals. Across the whole study: For every donor, three CD4 naive, three CD4 memory, two CD8 naive and one CD8 memory plates were used.

TCRdb keeps only in-frame clones here, not all; method: immunoSEQ multiplex PCR. Among about 2.3 million clones, 85% to 95% were seen once, and the ten largest hold 0.3% to 0.45%. The sequencing input was naive CD4+ T cells from PBMCs. Subset described: CD45RA+ positively selected. This clonotype originated in a man aged 18-30 years in good health. Some clones in this sample may be carry-over from other donors' samples. V is TRBV6-5 and J is TRBJ1-2; TRBD1 might be the D (6 bases). The chain's CDR3 is CASSPTTTGLRGYTF. DNA for the CDR3: TGTGCCAGCAGCCCTACCACAACAGGGTTGCGTGGCTACACCTTC.